The T cell receptor beta chain under discussion was sequenced for a study of long-term antiretroviral therapy in people with HIV. Run at survey level, the immunoSEQ assay was version v3.0. Sequencing aimed at roughly 40,000-50,000 T-cell genomes per sample. TCRdb's copy holds only in-frame clones and misses some; the assay was immunoSEQ multiplex PCR. The sample carries about 18,000 clones, roughly nine tenths recorded once. On this clone: Its antigen is unknown.

General observations from the study: There were no data on ART adherence, viral resistance or therapy changes, a gap that limits inferences about post-ART repertoire changes. Pre-ART clonal expansion yielded clones that dominated the repertoire at all time points.

Sequenced material: unsorted PBMCs, taken 4.2 years after starting antiretroviral therapy. The clonotype comes from a man aged 50-59 years with HIV.

For the CDR3, the DNA is TGTGCCAGCAGCGTAGATGAGGGCCTGGGGTCCGAGCAGTACTTC. The encoded protein is CASSVDEGLGSEQYF. The chain is built from TRBV9 and TRBJ2-7; a possible D gene is TRBD2 (5 bases). V was trimmed by 0 bases and J by 6 bases, leaving 16 bases between them. The CDR3 contains 15 residues. Germline lookup yields CDR1 SGDLS and CDR2 YYNGEE.